Below, 27 T cell receptor beta chains from the same sample are listed, as sequenced in a study of patients and donors after allogeneic stem cell transplantation. In TCRdb, the RT-PCR reads were re-called with MiXCR into one record per CDR3 protein. The data hold under 200,000 distinct CDR3 sequences, with approximately 22% observed a single time. The source material was blood, either unsorted or a sorted T cell fraction (not recorded which). All receptors come from a human donor who was either an allogeneic HSCT recipient or a stem cell or donor lymphocyte infusion donor (not recorded which). It is not recorded whose cells these are; they may come from a transplant donor.

The chain is built from TRBV5-1 and TRBJ1-3, with D hard to call. V lost 0 bases and J 4 bases, leaving 8 bases between the germline ends. This CDR3 is built from 14 residues. Germline CDR1 and CDR2: SGHRS and YFSETQ. The DNA for the CDR3 is TGCGCCAGCAGCTTGGGAGGTCGGGGAAACACCATATATTTT. This codes for CASSLGGRGNTIYF. Variable domain in full (rest from reference TRBV5-1 and TRBJ1-3): KAGVTQTPRYLIKTRGQQVTLSCSPISGHRSVSWYQQTPGQGLQFLFEYFSETQRNKGNFPGRFSGRQFSNSRSEMNVSTLELGDSALYLCASSLGGRGNTIYFGEGSWLTVV.

This clonotype was picked up a small number of times. Germline and junction disagree at one end, which may indicate a read error. V and J are TRBV7-9 and TRBJ2-3; D call uncertain. Germline CDR1 is SEHNR and CDR2 is FQNEAQ (reference sequence). The CDR3 totals 15 residues. The chain's CDR3 is CASTLGQISTDTQYF. The CDR3 DNA reads as TGTGCCAGCACCTTAGGCCAGATTAGCACAGATACGCAGTATTTT. Supplemented by reference TRBV7-9 and TRBJ2-3, the full variable domain reads DTGVSQNPRHKITKRGQNVTFRCDPISEHNRLYWYRQTLGQGPEFLTYFQNEAQLEKSRLLSDRFSAERPKGSFSTLEIQRTEQGDSAMYLCASTLGQISTDTQYFGPGTRLTVL.

The chain combines TRBV20-1 with TRBJ2-1; 8 bases line up with TRBD2. Germline-derived CDR1 and CDR2 are DFQATT and SNEGSKA (reference sequence). CDR3 length equals 14 residues. V was pared by 2 bases and J by 2 bases, with 2 bases of the junction left unmatched. The CDR3 loop is CSARIAGPYNEQFF. The CDR3 DNA sequence: TGCAGTGCTAGAATAGCGGGACCCTACAATGAGCAGTTCTTC.

The CDR3 DNA reads TGCAGTGCTAGAGATACTTGGGACAGTATGACAGATACGCAGTATTTT. This codes for CSARDTWDSMTDTQYF. The rearrangement uses TRBV20-1 and TRBJ2-3, with 7 bases lining up with TRBD1. The CDR3 is 16 amino acids. Trimming took 0 bases from V and 3 from J; bases not matched to a gene: 9. CDR1 and CDR2 (germline): DFQATT, SNEGSKA (reference sequence).

This clonotype was seen a few times. J is TRBJ2-2 and V is TRBV20-1; TRBD1 matches at 7 bases. CDR1 is DFQATT and CDR2 is SNEGSKA in the germline V gene (reference sequence). CDR3 size: 18 residues. The J segment lost 6 bases and the V segment lost 6 bases, leaving 22 bases of the junction unmatched. For the CDR3, the DNA is TGCAGTGCCCCTTCGAGGGGGCGAGCGGACATTGGTCCCGGGGAGCTGTTTTTT. Its protein is CSAPSRGRADIGPGELFF.

The chain links TRBV23-1 to TRBJ2-5, with D tentatively TRBD1 (5 bases). TRBV23-1 is an open reading frame, and its role is uncertain. The CDR3 totals 13 residues. Trimming took 3 bases from V and 1 from J, leaving 6 bases between them. For the CDR3, the DNA is TGCGCCAGCAGTCATACAGGCCAAGAGACCCAGTACTTC. Its protein is CASSHTGQETQYF.

This clonotype has a handful of counts. The V and J genes are TRBV12-3 or TRBV12-4 and TRBJ1-3, with D perhaps matching TRBD1 (5 bases). CDR3 size: 16 residues. Trimming left V 5 bases short and J 4 bases short, with 18 bases between. The CDR3 spells CASSPSGGTEGNTIYF. The CDR3 DNA follows: TGTGCCAGCAGTCCCTCCGGGGGGACGGAAGGAAACACCATATATTTT.

The chain is built from TRBV10-3 and TRBJ2-1; 10 bases are a match to TRBD2. Germline V gives CDR1 ENHRY, CDR2 SYGVKD. This CDR3 contains 16 residues. The V and J ends lost 10 bases and 7 bases, in that order; junction bases with no gene match: 16. The CDR3 is CASWTSGAGAQNEQFF. CDR3 coding DNA: TGTGCCAGCTGGACTAGCGGAGCGGGAGCACAAAATGAGCAGTTCTTC.

This clonotype was counted a few times. The chain couples TRBV30 to TRBJ1-1; 7 nucleotides match TRBD1. The germline V gene encodes CDR1 GTSNPN and CDR2 SVGIG (reference sequence). This CDR3 is 14 amino acids long. V gave up 3 bases and J gave up 1 base; unmatched junction bases: 5. CDR3 in DNA: TGTGCCTGGAGGGCAGGGGGAACGAACACTGAAGCTTTCTTT. It translates to CAWRAGGTNTEAFF.

V usage is TRBV7-2 and J usage is TRBJ1-3; D gene unclear. Trimming removed 2 bases from V and 0 bases from J, with 11 bases in between. This CDR3 region has 16 residues. Germline CDR1 is SGHTA and CDR2 is FQGNSA. As DNA, the CDR3 is TGTGCCAGCAGCTTATGGGCGGGGAGCTCTGGAAACACCATATATTTT. It specifies CASSLWAGSSGNTIYF.

The chain employs TRBV12-3 or TRBV12-4 and TRBJ1-2, with a weak D call TRBD1 (6 bases). The V end was cut by 6 bases, the J end by 6 bases, with 20 bases between. The CDR3 has 15 amino acids. In DNA form, the CDR3 reads TGTGCCAGCAGCCGGGGGGCCTCGACCTCCCATGGCTACACCTTC. Its translation is CASSRGASTSHGYTF.

The chain uses TRBV7-2 and TRBJ1-5; the D gene is possibly TRBD1 (5 bases). This CDR3 has 17 residues. Germline CDR1 is SGHTA and CDR2 is FQGNSA. The V end lost 1 base, the J end lost 6 bases, and 19 bases lay between the germline ends. The CDR3: CASSLVGRGRGTQPQHF. In DNA form, the CDR3 reads TGTGCCAGCAGCTTAGTAGGTAGGGGAAGGGGTACTCAGCCCCAGCATTTT.

V is TRBV4-2 and J is TRBJ2-3, with 12 bases lining up with TRBD2. The germline gives CDR1 LGHNA, CDR2 YNFKEQ. CDR3 length: 20 residues. V dropped 0 bases and J dropped 0; count of bases not matched to a gene: 10. This CDR3 reads CASSQEALAGGYTSTDTQYF. The CDR3 DNA sequence: TGTGCCAGCAGCCAAGAGGCACTAGCGGGAGGCTATACTAGCACAGATACGCAGTATTTT.

This clonotype came up a few times. CDR3 protein: CASSLWGQELINQPQHF. CDR3 nucleotide sequence: TGTGCCAGCAGCTTATGGGGTCAGGAGTTAATCAATCAGCCCCAGCATTTT. The chain employs TRBV7-8 and TRBJ1-5; D not resolved. The ends were cut back, 2 bases at V and 3 bases at J, with 17 bases in the middle. This CDR3 has 17 residues. In germline, CDR1 is SGHVS, CDR2 FQNEAQ.

This clonotype has more than one count but fewer than ten. This CDR3 is CASSHGGTGEQYF. Written as DNA, the CDR3 is TGTGCCAGCAGCCATGGGGGGACAGGGGAGCAGTACTTC. The chain combines TRBV12-3 or TRBV12-4 with TRBJ2-7, with 9 bases that match TRBD1. With V trimmed by 6 bases and J by 7 bases, 7 bases remained unmatched. The CDR3 is 13 residues long.

The chain recombines TRBV7-9 with TRBJ2-1, with TRBD1 matching 7 bases. Germline CDR1 is SEHNR and CDR2 is FQNEAQ (reference sequence). V was clipped by 5 bases and J by 9 bases; unmatched bases: 13. The length of the CDR3 is 15 residues. CDR3 sequence (DNA): TGTGCCAGCAGCCCCGACAGGGCCTTTTTATCTGAGCAGTTCTTC. Protein sequence: CASSPDRAFLSEQFF.

This clonotype appeared a few times. V gene TRBV30 combines with J gene TRBJ2-7; possibly TRBD1 for D (5 bases). The CDR3 runs 12 residues. The ends were cut back, 2 bases at V and 3 bases at J, with 8 bases in the middle. Germline loops: CDR1 GTSNPN, CDR2 SVGIG (reference sequence). The CDR3 region is CAWSQDIYEQYF. The DNA for the CDR3 is TGTGCCTGGAGTCAGGACATCTACGAGCAGTACTTC. Based on the CDR3 plus reference TRBV30 and TRBJ2-7, the full variable domain is SQTIHQWPATLVQPVGSPLSLECTVEGTSNPNLYWYRQAAGRGLQLLFYSVGIGQISSEVPQNLSASRPQDRQFILSSKKLLLSDSGFYLCAWSQDIYEQYFGPGTRLTVT.

This clonotype was seen only a few times. The chain uses TRBV13 and TRBJ2-1; D may be TRBD2 (5 bases). This CDR3 is 15 amino acids long. Germline loops: CDR1 PRHDT, CDR2 FYEKMQ (reference sequence). V was pared by 5 bases and J by 9 bases, with 20 bases between. In DNA, the CDR3 is TGTGCCAGCAGCCAACTTTGGACCAGCGAGGGTGAGCAGTTCTTC. It is translated as CASSQLWTSEGEQFF.

The V gene is TRBV6-6, the J gene TRBJ2-7, with D unresolved. Germline loops: CDR1 MNHNY, CDR2 SVGAGI (reference sequence). The CDR3 is 13 amino acids. The germline V and J ends were trimmed by 10 bases and 4 bases, with 17 bases remaining between them. The CDR3, as DNA: TGTGCCATCGAGACCCACCCTGGATACGAGCAGTACTTC. It encodes CAIETHPGYEQYF.

This clonotype was seen a handful of times. The chain employs TRBV2 and TRBJ2-7; TRBD1 agrees at 7 bases. Losses at the gene ends were 4 bases for V and 2 bases for J; bases not matched to a gene: 5. There are 14 residues in the CDR3. Germline V CDR1 and CDR2: SNHLY, FYNNEI. Here the CDR3 reads CASSGDRFTYEQYF. The CDR3 DNA follows: TGTGCCAGCAGTGGGGACAGATTTACCTACGAGCAGTACTTC.

This chain uses TRBV5-1 with TRBJ2-3; D is unclear. Per germline, CDR1 SGHRS and CDR2 YFSETQ. This CDR3 is built from 16 residues. V was trimmed by 5 bases and J by 2 bases, leaving 18 bases between them. CDR3 sequence: CASREDPNPNTDTQYF. The CDR3 bases are TGCGCCAGCAGAGAAGATCCGAATCCCAACACAGATACGCAGTATTTT. The entire variable domain, with the rest obtained from reference TRBV5-1 and TRBJ2-3, is as follows: KAGVTQTPRYLIKTRGQQVTLSCSPISGHRSVSWYQQTPGQGLQFLFEYFSETQRNKGNFPGRFSGRQFSNSRSEMNVSTLELGDSALYLCASREDPNPNTDTQYFGPGTRLTVL.

The sample holds many counts of this clonotype. The V gene is TRBV12-3 or TRBV12-4, the J gene TRBJ1-5; D gene unclear. This CDR3 contains 14 residues. V lost 7 bases, J lost 2 bases, and 12 bases lay in between. The CDR3 nucleotides read TGTGCCAGCAATCAGGAAGGACGCAATCAGCCCCAGCATTTT. Its translation is CASNQEGRNQPQHF.

This rearrangement joins TRBV18 to TRBJ2-2; unclear D gene. The germline V and J ends were trimmed by 3 bases and 3 bases, with 2 bases remaining between them. This CDR3 comprises 12 residues. CDR1 and CDR2 from the germline V gene are KGHSH and LQKENI. CDR3 in DNA: TGTGCCAGCTCACCTGACACCGGGGAGCTGTTTTTT. This encodes CASSPDTGELFF. Full variable domain (remainder filled in from reference TRBV18 and TRBJ2-2): NAGVMQNPRHLVRRRGQEARLRCSPMKGHSHVYWYRQLPEEGLKFMVYLQKENIIDESGMPKERFSAEFPKEGPSILRIQQVVRGDSAAYFCASSPDTGELFFGEGSRLTVL.

The chain joins TRBV5-1 to TRBJ1-1; possible D gene TRBD1, 5 bases. The CDR3 spans 14 residues. The V gene's germline CDR1 is SGHRS and CDR2 YFSETQ. Trimming took off 4 bases at V and 1 base at J, with 11 bases between the two ends. The CDR3 DNA sequence: TGCGCCAGCAGCGGGGGGACGGGGAACACTGAAGCTTTCTTT. Residues: CASSGGTGNTEAFF.

The chain recombines TRBV27 with TRBJ2-2; D unclear. This CDR3 comprises 13 residues. Trimming shortened V by 5 bases and J by 5 bases, and 9 bases separated the two germline ends. Germline V CDR1 and CDR2: MNHEY, SMNVEV (reference sequence). The CDR3: CASSPRWTGELFF. The CDR3 region has the DNA TGTGCCAGCAGTCCGCGTTGGACCGGGGAGCTGTTTTTT.

This rearrangement joins TRBV12-3 or TRBV12-4 to TRBJ2-1, with 10 positions matching TRBD2. J was trimmed by 3 bases and V by 5 bases; bases with no gene match: 7. The CDR3 spans 16 residues. The CDR3 reads CASSPTGLADYNEQFF. The CDR3 bases are TGTGCCAGCAGTCCGACCGGACTAGCGGACTACAATGAGCAGTTCTTC.

This sequence joins TRBV5-1 and TRBJ1-1; 8 nucleotides line up with TRBD1. The junction had 6 bases not matched to a gene; V was cut back by 4 bases and J by 1 base. This CDR3 is built from 15 residues. Germline CDR1 reads SGHRS; CDR2 reads YFSETQ. CDR3 DNA sequence: TGCGCCAGCAGCCAGACGGGACAGGAGAACACTGAAGCTTTCTTT. Translated, it gives CASSQTGQENTEAFF.